Presented here are 28 T cell receptor beta chains from one specimen sequenced in a study of blood T cell repertoires in COVID-19. The method was immunoSEQ multiplex PCR; TCRdb's version includes in-frame clones alone and lacks a portion of them. Among about 80,000 clones listed, 70% to 90% were seen once. The sequenced sample consisted of peripheral blood. The receptors stem from a woman of 80 years or more with acute or convalescent COVID-19.

V usage is TRBV5-1 and J usage is TRBJ2-5, with D perhaps TRBD2 (5 bases). Trimming stripped 0 bases from V and 5 bases from J, with 23 bases between. This CDR3 is built from 18 residues. In germline, CDR1 is SGHRS, CDR2 YFSETQ. CDR3 DNA: TGCGCCAGCAGCTTGGGCATTCCTCAGAGAGGGTGGTGGGAGACCCAGTACTTC. Protein sequence: CASSLGIPQRGWWETQYF.

The table lists this clone with a count of one. The chain couples TRBV6-4 to TRBJ1-2; D may be TRBD1 (6 bases). V was shortened by 4 bases and J by 7 bases, with 13 bases between the two germline ends. The CDR3 extends over 13 amino acids. From germline, CDR1 is MRHNA and CDR2 SNTAGT. This chain's CDR3 is CASSAAGEGGYTF. In DNA, the CDR3 is TGTGCCAGCAGTGCCGCAGGGGAAGGTGGCTACACCTTC.

The chain is built from TRBV27 and TRBJ2-1, with 10 nucleotides matching TRBD2. Germline CDR1 and CDR2: MNHEY and SMNVEV (reference sequence). The CDR3 has 15 amino acids. The V gene end was trimmed by 8 bases and the J gene end by 2 bases; junction bases not matched to a gene: 6. The chain's CDR3 is CASFSGRDPYNEQFF. Here the CDR3 DNA reads TGTGCCAGCTTCAGCGGGAGGGACCCCTACAATGAGCAGTTCTTC.

This chain links TRBV5-5 with TRBJ1-2; D is ambiguous. The germline V gene encodes CDR1 SGHKS and CDR2 YYEKEE (reference sequence). The CDR3 length is 15 residues. V gave up 1 base and J gave up 6 bases, with 16 bases separating them. The CDR3 DNA reads as TGTGCCAGCAGCTTGTCCGGGGAAGTCCTAAATGGCTACACCTTC. This sequence encodes CASSLSGEVLNGYTF.

This chain connects TRBV28 to TRBJ2-6, with D maybe TRBD1 (5 bases). Trimming left V 5 bases short and J 1 base short, with 6 bases between. Germline assignment: CDR1 MDHEN and CDR2 SYDVKM. CDR3 length equals 14 residues. CDR3 DNA: TGTGCCAGCAGTCGGACATCTGGGGCCAACGTCCTGACTTTC. Amino acid sequence: CASSRTSGANVLTF.

A few counts support this clone. The chain uses TRBV27 and TRBJ2-1; 8 nucleotides line up with TRBD2. This CDR3 spans 16 amino acids. The V gene's germline CDR1 is MNHEY and CDR2 SMNVEV (reference sequence). Losses at the gene ends were 10 bases for V and 10 bases for J; bases not matched to a gene: 21. As DNA, the CDR3 is TGTGCCACCCGCCCCTATGCCGGGACTAGGTTAGAGGAGCAGTTCTTC. Translating gives CATRPYAGTRLEEQFF.

The CDR3 reads CASSTQGASNQPQHF. The CDR3 bases are TGTGCCAGCAGCACTCAGGGGGCTAGCAATCAGCCCCAGCATTTT. The chain is built from TRBV6-5 and TRBJ1-5; TRBD1 matches 8 bases. The CDR3 is made up of 15 amino acids. The trim removed 6 bases at V and 0 bases at J, leaving 4 bases unmatched. Germline assignment: CDR1 MNHEY and CDR2 SVGAGI.

The rearrangement joins TRBV6-4 to TRBJ1-2, with a tentative D call TRBD1 (6 bases). Germline V gene lookup returns CDR1 MRHNA and CDR2 SNTAGT. The CDR3 runs 14 residues. V was shortened by 4 bases and J by 8 bases, with 17 bases between the two germline ends. CDR3 DNA sequence: TGTGCCAGCAGTGCAACAGGGAGTTGGGAAGGCTACACCTTC. The encoded protein is CASSATGSWEGYTF.

This sequence joins TRBV10-3 and TRBJ2-3; D unresolved. The germline V gene has CDR1 ENHRY and CDR2 SYGVKD. The V and J ends lost 0 bases and 6 bases respectively, with 4 bases between them. This CDR3 is 12 amino acids long. CDR3 in amino acids: CAISESRDTQYF. DNA of the CDR3: TGTGCCATCAGTGAGTCCCGGGATACGCAGTATTTT.

This clone has more than one count but fewer than ten. The rearrangement joins TRBV11-3 to TRBJ1-2; 7 bases are a match to TRBD1. J lost 2 bases, V lost 5 bases, and 17 bases had no gene match. CDR3 length: 18 residues. The germline CDR1 and CDR2 sequences are SGHNT and YENEEA. CDR3: CASSEKTPGQSINYGYTF. CDR3 coding DNA: TGTGCCAGCAGCGAAAAAACTCCGGGACAGTCAATCAACTATGGCTACACCTTC.

This rearrangement joins TRBV7-3 to TRBJ2-3, with 9 bases that match TRBD2. J gave up 5 bases and V 2 bases, and 5 bases lay outside the gene matches. Germline CDR1 reads SGHTA; CDR2 reads FQGTGA. The CDR3 totals 15 residues. The CDR3 sequence is CASSLAGGSKDTQYF. DNA of the CDR3: TGTGCCAGCAGCTTAGCGGGGGGGTCGAAAGATACGCAGTATTTT. The full variable domain, rest sourced from reference TRBV7-3 and TRBJ2-3, is GAGVSQTPSNKVTEKGKYVELRCDPISGHTALYWYRQSLGQGPEFLIYFQGTGAADDSGLPNDRFFAVRPEGSVSTLKIQRTERGDSAVYLCASSLAGGSKDTQYFGPGTRLTVL.

The rearrangement joins TRBV6-5 to TRBJ1-6; D gene unclear. The V gene lost 11 bases and the J gene lost 10 bases, with 21 bases spanning the gap. The length of the CDR3 is 14 residues. Germline V lookup: CDR1 MNHEY, CDR2 SVGAGI. The CDR3 spells CAGRGTLVESPLHF. CDR3 DNA: TGTGCCGGACGGGGAACCTTGGTGGAGTCACCCCTCCACTTT.

The chain combines TRBV30 with TRBJ2-5, with 12 bases lining up with TRBD2. J gave up 5 bases and V 0 bases, and 10 bases lay outside the gene matches. The CDR3 has 17 amino acids. Germline CDR1 GTSNPN, CDR2 SVGIG (reference sequence). DNA of the CDR3: TGTGCCTGGAGTGTAGGGCTAGCGGGAGGGAGCAGGGAGACCCAGTACTTC. Its protein product is CAWSVGLAGGSRETQYF.

The chain recombines TRBV2 with TRBJ1-1; no clear D. The germline gives CDR1 SNHLY, CDR2 FYNNEI. Trimming took off 7 bases at V and 3 bases at J, with 21 bases between the two ends. The CDR3 runs to 16 residues. CDR3 region: CASTWAGVGKDTEAFF. CDR3 nucleotide sequence: TGTGCCAGCACGTGGGCCGGGGTTGGAAAGGACACTGAAGCTTTCTTT.

This chain connects TRBV29-1 to TRBJ2-2, with TRBD1 as a possible D gene (6 bases). Trimming left V 3 bases short and J 5 bases short, with 19 bases between. The CDR3 has 16 amino acids. Germline assignment: CDR1 SQVTM and CDR2 ANQGSEA. CDR3 coding DNA: TGCAGCGTTGATGACAGGTCTAGGGATCTGACCGGGGAGCTGTTTTTT. Its protein product is CSVDDRSRDLTGELFF.

The J gene is TRBJ2-5, the V gene TRBV9; 16 bases align to TRBD2. This CDR3 is built from 17 residues. CDR1 SGDLS and CDR2 YYNGEE come from the germline V gene. The trim removed 4 bases at V and 4 bases at J, leaving 7 bases unmatched. The CDR3 DNA reads as TGTGCCAGCAGCTCCGGGACTAGCGGGGGGGCAGGAGAGACCCAGTACTTC. This codes for CASSSGTSGGAGETQYF. The variable domain in full, completed from reference TRBV9 and TRBJ2-5, reads DSGVTQTPKHLITATGQRVTLRCSPRSGDLSVYWYQQSLDQGLQFLIQYYNGEERAKGNILERFSAQQFPDLHSELNLSSLELGDSALYFCASSSGTSGGAGETQYFGPGTRLLVL.

The DNA for the CDR3 is TGTGCCAGCAGTTTAGGTTCCAGGGCGGCCTACAATGAGCAGTTCTTC. Translating gives CASSLGSRAAYNEQFF. The chain couples TRBV27 to TRBJ2-1; D perhaps matches TRBD1 (5 bases). There are 16 residues in the CDR3. Germline V lookup: CDR1 MNHEY, CDR2 SMNVEV (reference sequence). V lost 2 bases and J 2 bases, leaving 13 bases between the germline ends.

This chain connects TRBV28 to TRBJ2-1; perhaps TRBD2 as D (5 bases). Germline assignment: CDR1 MDHEN and CDR2 SYDVKM. Trimming shortened V by 3 bases and J by 1 base, and 13 bases separated the two germline ends. This CDR3 contains 16 residues. The CDR3 DNA follows: TGTGCCAGCAGTTTTGGCCCCGCGGGTTCCTACAATGAGCAGTTCTTC. Amino acids: CASSFGPAGSYNEQFF.

This chain uses TRBV6-2 or TRBV6-3 with TRBJ1-2; D is possibly TRBD1 (6 bases). The CDR3 sequence is 14 residues long. CDR1 and CDR2 (germline): MNHEY, SVGEGT. Trimming removed 2 bases at V and 3 bases at J, with 10 bases between. The CDR3 DNA sequence: TGTGCCAGCAGTTACGGACAGCCCGACTATGGCTACACCTTC. It is translated as CASSYGQPDYGYTF.

This rearrangement joins TRBV19 to TRBJ1-1, with D possibly being TRBD1 (6 bases). With 2 bases removed from V and 4 bases from J, the gap between germline ends came to 14 bases. From germline, CDR1 is LNHDA and CDR2 SQIVND (reference sequence). The CDR3 covers 15 residues. CDR3 sequence reads: CASSIFRGARTEAFF. The DNA for the CDR3 is TGTGCCAGTAGTATATTTCGGGGGGCGCGCACTGAAGCTTTCTTT.

This chain links TRBV18 with TRBJ1-5; perhaps TRBD1 as D (6 bases). Trimming left V 3 bases short and J 3 bases short, with 12 bases between. The germline gives CDR1 KGHSH, CDR2 LQKENI. There are 15 residues in the CDR3. DNA of the CDR3: TGTGCCAGCTCACCGACCCAGGGGAACAATCAGCCCCAGCATTTT. Amino acids: CASSPTQGNNQPQHF.

This chain uses TRBV5-1 with TRBJ2-1; 9 nucleotides align to TRBD1. The trim removed 1 base at V and 7 bases at J, leaving 12 bases unmatched. This CDR3 region has 17 residues. The germline CDR1 and CDR2 sequences are SGHRS and YFSETQ. The CDR3 coding sequence is TGCGCCAGCAGCTTGAATGTAGGACAGGGGTCCCAAAATGAGCAGTTCTTC. Its protein is CASSLNVGQGSQNEQFF.

The V gene is TRBV5-8, the J gene TRBJ1-5; 10 bases line up with TRBD1. The CDR3 loop spans 15 amino acids. CDR1 is SGHTS, CDR2 YDEGEE, per germline. Germline trimming cut 2 bases from V and 4 bases from J; bases unmatched to any gene: 3. CDR3: CASSFPGQGNQPQHF. The DNA of the CDR3 is TGTGCCAGCAGCTTCCCGGGACAGGGGAATCAGCCCCAGCATTTT. Supplemented by reference TRBV5-8 and TRBJ1-5, the full variable domain reads EAGVTQSPTHLIKTRGQQATLRCSPISGHTSVYWYQQALGLGLQFLLWYDEGEERNRGNFPPRFSGRQFPNYSSELNVNALELEDSALYLCASSFPGQGNQPQHFGDGTRLSIL.

The J gene is TRBJ2-2, the V gene TRBV3-1 (or the pseudogene TRBV3-2); D is perhaps TRBD1 (5 bases). Trimming took 5 bases from V and 0 from J, leaving 13 bases between them. CDR1 and CDR2 (germline): LGHDT, YNNKEL (reference sequence). The CDR3 spans 16 residues. As DNA, the CDR3 is TGTGCCAGCAGCGGCCGACAGTACGCGAACACCGGGGAGCTGTTTTTT. Protein product: CASSGRQYANTGELFF.

The J gene is TRBJ2-5, the V gene TRBV29-1; no firm D call. Between the trimmed V and J ends, which lost 3 bases and 1 base, there was a span of 9 bases. There are 13 residues in the CDR3. CDR1 SQVTM and CDR2 ANQGSEA come from the germline V gene. The CDR3 DNA is TGCAGCGTTGATAGATCGTCCCAAGAGACCCAGTACTTC. Amino acid sequence: CSVDRSSQETQYF.

The J gene is TRBJ1-5, the V gene TRBV11-2, with D unclear. Trimming stripped 5 bases from V and 3 bases from J, with 8 bases between. Germline V gene lookup returns CDR1 SGHAT and CDR2 FQNNGV. The CDR3 length is 13 residues. In nucleotides, the CDR3 is TGTGCCAGCAGCCCCTATGTCAATCAGCCCCAGCATTTT. It encodes CASSPYVNQPQHF.

The chain links TRBV4-3 to TRBJ1-2, with 9 positions matching TRBD1. CDR3 length: 14 residues. J was trimmed by 6 bases and V by 2 bases; bases with no gene match: 4. The germline V gene encodes CDR1 LGHNA and CDR2 YSLEER. The CDR3 DNA reads TGCGCCAGCAGCCAAACGACAGGGGGGGATGGCTACACCTTC. This codes for CASSQTTGGDGYTF.

The V call is TRBV19, the J call TRBJ1-1, with D possibly TRBD1 on 5 matching bases. Trimming stripped 5 bases from V and 2 bases from J, with 12 bases between. This CDR3 region has 14 residues. The V gene's germline CDR1 is LNHDA and CDR2 SQIVND (reference sequence). CDR3 sequence (DNA): TGTGCCAGTAGTGTCTCAGGGATAAACACTGAAGCTTTCTTT. Its protein product is CASSVSGINTEAFF. Variable domain in full (rest from reference TRBV19 and TRBJ1-1): DGGITQSPKYLFRKEGQNVTLSCEQNLNHDAMYWYRQDPGQGLRLIYYSQIVNDFQKGDIAEGYSVSREKKESFPLTVTSAQKNPTAFYLCASSVSGINTEAFFGQGTRLTVV.